This T cell receptor beta chain was captured by sequencing in a study of T cell changes during pregnancy in multiple sclerosis. This clone was detected once. The protocol was immunoSEQ multiplex PCR, while the TCRdb copy is restricted to in-frame clones and leaves out a portion. The sample lists fewer than 85,000 clones, roughly 91% occurring once. Germline CDR1 is SGHAT and CDR2 is FQNNGV. The V gene lost 0 bases and the J gene lost 4 bases, with 13 bases spanning the gap. The CDR3 covers 16 residues. The chain joins TRBV11-2 to TRBJ2-1; D possibly corresponds to TRBD2 (5 bases). This TCR came from a female donor in good health, enrolled as a control in a pregnancy study. This sample comprised peripheral blood, obtained after pregnancy. This CDR3 is CASSLEVGRWYNEQFF. In DNA form, the CDR3 reads TGTGCCAGCAGCTTAGAGGTTGGGAGATGGTACAATGAGCAGTTCTTC.